One and the same sample provided the 21 T cell receptor beta chains below, sequenced in a study of T cells in Graves' hyperthyroidism and ophthalmopathy. It was RNA transcripts that yielded the amplified TCR beta CDR3 regions. First-round RT-PCR of the TCR CDR3 relied on the HTBI primer set. In TCRdb, the multiplex PCR reads were re-called with MiXCR into one record per CDR3 protein. This table holds approximately 600,000 distinct CDR3 sequences, roughly 15% found once. What was sequenced was blood. These receptors all come from a woman in her 30s with Graves' hyperthyroidism.

In the case of this clonotype: A single base separates this from a much larger clone, so it may be a read error. Written as DNA, the CDR3 is TGTGCCAGCAGCACCGCGGGACCAGCGGGAGCCGATGAGCAGTTCTTC. Its protein product is CASSTAGPAGADEQFF. V and J are TRBV27 and TRBJ2-1; 8 bases agree with TRBD2. Trimming took 6 bases from V and 8 from J; bases not matched to a gene: 15. The CDR3 contains 16 residues. Germline CDR1 and CDR2: MNHEY and SMNVEV (reference sequence).

There are many counts of this clonotype. The chain carries TRBV11-2 and TRBJ2-1; 7 bases match TRBD2. The germline gives CDR1 SGHAT, CDR2 FQNNGV. The CDR3 extends over 14 amino acids. V trimming: 1 base; J trimming: 7 bases; junction bases outside the gene matches: 4. This chain's CDR3 is CASSLVREQNEQFF. CDR3 DNA: TGTGCCAGCAGCTTAGTGCGGGAGCAAAATGAGCAGTTCTTC.

This clonotype appeared many times. V and J are TRBV12-3 or TRBV12-4 and TRBJ2-7; 7 positions match TRBD1. CDR3 length: 13 amino acids. J gave up 6 bases and V 6 bases, and 8 bases lay outside the gene matches. CDR3 nucleotide sequence: TGTGCCAGCAGGCCGACAGGGTCAGGCGAGCAGTACTTC. Translated: CASRPTGSGEQYF.

The sample holds a few counts of this clonotype. The V gene is TRBV20-1, the J gene TRBJ2-7; 9 positions agree with TRBD2. This CDR3 comprises 17 residues. V gave up 0 bases and J gave up 7 bases; unmatched junction bases: 16. Germline V CDR1 and CDR2: DFQATT, SNEGSKA (reference sequence). The CDR3 DNA is TGCAGTGCTAGAGATGGGTCACCTAGCGGGATAACTGAAGAGCAGTACTTC. It translates to CSARDGSPSGITEEQYF.

Comment on this clonotype: This clone may be a read error of a much larger clone one base away. The chain couples TRBV5-1 to TRBJ2-7; D ambiguous. The V gene's germline CDR1 is SGHRS and CDR2 YFSETQ. The CDR3 consists of 13 residues. The CDR3 reads CASSSRSQYEQYF. The CDR3, as DNA: TGTGCCAGCAGCTCCAGGTCCCAGTACGAGCAGTACTTC.

This clonotype was seen at least ten times. J is TRBJ2-1 and V is TRBV2; 10 nucleotides agree with TRBD1. Germline CDR1 is SNHLY and CDR2 is FYNNEI. The CDR3 consists of 15 residues. V trimming: 4 bases; J trimming: 4 bases; junction bases outside the gene matches: 4. The CDR3 reads CASSAGTGVYNEQFF. For the CDR3, the DNA is TGTGCCAGCAGTGCCGGGACAGGGGTATACAATGAGCAGTTCTTC.

The chain combines TRBV27 with TRBJ1-4; 8 nucleotides agree with TRBD1. The germline V gene has CDR1 MNHEY and CDR2 SMNVEV (reference sequence). This CDR3 spans 15 amino acids. V was clipped by 5 bases and J by 8 bases; unmatched bases: 10. The CDR3 loop reads CASSPGTGVPEKLFF. The CDR3 region has the DNA TGTGCCAGCAGTCCTGGGACAGGTGTTCCCGAAAAACTGTTTTTT.

The genes are TRBV30 and TRBJ1-5; TRBD1 aligns across 9 bases. Germline trimming cut 6 bases from V and 4 bases from J; bases unmatched to any gene: 10. In germline, CDR1 is GTSNPN, CDR2 SVGIG (reference sequence). This CDR3 contains 15 residues. CDR3 bases: TGTGCCTGTGACTTCCAGGACAGGGGAAATCAGCCCCAGCATTTT. It translates to CACDFQDRGNQPQHF.

A few counts support this clonotype. V and J are TRBV7-9 and TRBJ2-7, with a possible D match to TRBD1 (6 bases). Trimming left V 2 bases short and J 4 bases short, with 15 bases between. The CDR3 extends over 15 amino acids. Germline V lookup: CDR1 SEHNR, CDR2 FQNEAQ (reference sequence). CDR3: CASSLSGGFSYEQYF. The CDR3 nucleotides read TGTGCCAGCAGCTTATCTGGGGGCTTCTCATACGAGCAGTACTTC.

This clonotype came up many times. The chain is built from TRBV5-1 and TRBJ2-7; TRBD1 agrees at 7 bases. This CDR3 contains 13 residues. The trim removed 5 bases at V and 3 bases at J, leaving 5 bases unmatched. Germline CDR1 is SGHRS and CDR2 is YFSETQ. The CDR3 sequence is CASRGQAHYEQYF. DNA for the CDR3: TGCGCCAGCAGAGGACAGGCGCACTACGAGCAGTACTTC.

The V call is TRBV19, the J call TRBJ1-5; maybe TRBD1 (5 bases). CDR1 and CDR2 (germline): LNHDA, SQIVND (reference sequence). This CDR3 comprises 13 residues. V gave up 3 bases and J gave up 7 bases, with 10 bases separating them. The CDR3 coding sequence is TGTGCCAGTAGTATCACGGGGCTGCAGCCCCAGCATTTT. It specifies CASSITGLQPQHF.

This clonotype was counted many times. V and J are TRBV6-6 and TRBJ2-1; D is undetermined. This CDR3 comprises 15 residues. The V gene's germline CDR1 is MNHNY and CDR2 SVGAGI (reference sequence). V was clipped by 2 bases and J by 2 bases, with 10 bases between them. The CDR3 nucleotides read TGTGCCAGCAGTTACGTGACACCTACCTACAATGAGCAGTTCTTC. Protein: CASSYVTPTYNEQFF.

Only a few counts were recorded for this clonotype. V and J are TRBV2 and TRBJ2-7; 8 bases map to TRBD1. Germline loops: CDR1 SNHLY, CDR2 FYNNEI. The CDR3 runs 16 residues. V lost 1 base, J lost 4 bases, and 9 bases stayed unmatched. This CDR3 is CASSEGSGQVYYEQYF. The DNA for the CDR3 is TGTGCCAGCAGTGAAGGTTCGGGACAGGTGTATTACGAGCAGTACTTC.

This clonotype was found many times. J is TRBJ1-3 and V is TRBV3-1; the D is unclear. The CDR3 has 14 amino acids. CDR1 LGHDT and CDR2 YNNKEL come from the germline V gene (reference sequence). Trimming cost V 4 bases and J 2 bases, with 9 bases left between them. The CDR3 sequence is CASSPSRAGNTIYF. In nucleotides, the CDR3 is TGTGCCAGCAGCCCTTCTAGGGCTGGAAACACCATATATTTT.

The rearrangement links TRBV19 to TRBJ2-3; 11 bases fit TRBD2. The CDR3 contains 16 residues. V lost 5 bases, J lost 5 bases, and 9 bases stayed unmatched. Germline CDR1 reads LNHDA; CDR2 reads SQIVND (reference sequence). The CDR3 is CASSWLAGGMGDTQYF. The CDR3 region has the DNA TGTGCCAGTAGTTGGCTAGCGGGAGGTATGGGAGATACGCAGTATTTT.

A few counts support this clonotype. The rearrangement uses TRBV30 and TRBJ2-1; unclear D gene. The CDR3 is 12 amino acids. The germline CDR1 and CDR2 sequences are GTSNPN and SVGIG (reference sequence). V was trimmed by 2 bases and J by 9 bases, leaving 11 bases between them. CDR3 in DNA: TGTGCCTGGAGTCAAGGGCCCCTTGAGCAGTTCTTC. The encoded protein is CAWSQGPLEQFF.

This clonotype was seen many times. This chain connects TRBV20-1 to TRBJ2-2; D possibly corresponds to TRBD2 (5 bases). V was clipped by 0 bases and J by 5 bases, with 7 bases between them. The CDR3 has 13 residues. Per germline, CDR1 DFQATT and CDR2 SNEGSKA (reference sequence). The CDR3: CSARDGGTGELFF. The CDR3, as DNA: TGCAGTGCTAGAGATGGAGGAACCGGGGAGCTGTTTTTT.

This clonotype was seen many times. This chain uses TRBV28 with TRBJ2-1; weak D call: TRBD1 (6 bases). CDR3 size: 14 residues. Deletions cut 5 bases from V and 8 bases from J, with 16 bases between. Germline CDR1 reads MDHEN; CDR2 reads SYDVKM. The CDR3 region is CASSPRQVRHEQFF. The CDR3 DNA sequence: TGTGCCAGCAGTCCCAGACAGGTACGCCATGAGCAGTTCTTC.

This clonotype was detected many times. The J gene is TRBJ1-3, the V gene TRBV6-1; D gene unclear. The germline V and J ends were trimmed by 6 bases and 0 bases, with 12 bases remaining between them. CDR1 is MNHNS, CDR2 SASEGT, per germline. CDR3 length: 15 amino acids. The DNA for the CDR3 is TGTGCCAGCAGCAGACATGGCAGCTCTGGAAACACCATATATTTT. It is translated as CASSRHGSSGNTIYF.

There are many counts of this clonotype. The genes are TRBV11-1 and TRBJ2-7, with a weak D call TRBD2 (7 bases). Germline assignment: CDR1 SGHAT and CDR2 FQDESV (reference sequence). V was pared by 0 bases and J by 2 bases, with 17 bases between. The CDR3 length is 17 residues. The CDR3 bases are TGTGCCAGCAGCTTAGCGTGGGAGACGGGGGGCGCCTACGAGCAGTACTTC. This sequence encodes CASSLAWETGGAYEQYF. Looking up the rest from reference TRBV11-1 and TRBJ2-7 gives the full variable domain: EAEVAQSPRYKITEKSQAVAFWCDPISGHATLYWYRQILGQGPELLVQFQDESVVDDSQLPKDRFSAERLKGVDSTLKIQPAELGDSAMYLCASSLAWETGGAYEQYFGPGTRLTVT.

This clonotype has ten or more counts. V gene TRBV6-1 combines with J gene TRBJ2-7; 10 bases map to TRBD2. J was trimmed by 0 bases and V by 5 bases; bases with no gene match: 4. The CDR3 is made up of 15 amino acids. Germline CDR1 is MNHNS and CDR2 is SASEGT. The CDR3 region is CASSYRTSGSYEQYF. In DNA form, the CDR3 reads TGTGCCAGCAGTTACCGGACTAGCGGCTCCTACGAGCAGTACTTC.